This TCR beta chain comes out of a study of blood T cell repertoires in COVID-19 (dated by TCRdb to about 2020). Context from the whole study: Samples from collaborators originated in the United States, Italy and Spain and spanned both the acute and convalescent phases of COVID-19. The material from the prospective study consisted of cDNA or gDNA derived from T cells, B-cell-depleted T cells, or PBMCs. The dataset comprised deeply sampled blood TCRbeta repertoires from subjects exposed to, actively infected with, or recovered from COVID-19. The repertoires were made available in a free public database intended to serve as a resource for research on the immune response to SARS-CoV-2. Samples came from the ongoing ImmuneRACE study (first 160 participants) plus 1,254 subjects from 6 global collaborators. Sample metadata almost always included a de-identified subject ID, COVID-19 status, age in years and sex. HLA class I and class II types, where available, came from metadata supplied by the sample provider rather than from assay-based typing. Results the study describes overall, beyond this receptor: How much clinical and demographic metadata was included differed by source and by participant, and the metadata was provided uncurated.

As regards this clone: Its antigen specificity is not known. The record has no base qualities; no much larger clone is one base away.

TCRbeta CDR3 regions were amplified from genomic DNA using the immunoSEQ Assay, a bias-controlled multiplex PCR. In the source study's methods: Within the assay, amplification of reference gene primers was used to estimate how many nucleated cells each sample contained. Sequence reads were collapsed and filtered to measure the absolute abundance of every unique TCRbeta CDR3 rearrangement. For each sample, productive Simpson clonality was calculated as the square root of Simpson's diversity index across productive rearrangements. TCRdb mirrors the immuneACCESS table, restricted to in-frame sequences. Some clones are absent from its copies; in checked studies, under half trace to an unresolved V gene, and the reason for the others is unknown. That table supplies the V and J calls and clone size; D and trimming were determined from the DNA. The sample table lists a few hundred thousand clones, approximately 85% of them with a count of one. The ten top clones hold under 2.5% of the sample.

Spanning cysteine to phenylalanine, the CDR3 consists of 15 amino acids. Of the read, only the CDR3 DNA is kept; its 45 bases are in frame from base 1. V lost 5 bases and J lost 2 bases; the stretch between them is 15 bases long. Reading the germline V gene (reference sequence) gives CDR1 SEHNR and CDR2 FQNEAQ. Participants in the prospective study were enrolled through a virtual design, were aged roughly 18 to 90 years, and lived in some 24 United States geographic areas. In the prospective study, cohorts were assigned on the basis of participant-reported clinical history obtained from a screening survey and a study questionnaire. Recovered participants in ImmuneRACE Cohort 3 were defined by two consecutive negative NP/OP PCR tests, clearance by a healthcare professional, or resolution of symptoms. In the prospective study, whole blood, serum and a nasopharyngeal or oropharyngeal swab were collected from each participant by mobile phlebotomists. Participants in the prospective study had the option to provide additional blood draws and questionnaires over a roughly 2-month period. Blood samples from the prospective study were shipped frozen or at room temperature prior to DNA extraction.

The sequence derives from a woman aged 45 to 65 who had recovered from COVID-19. Sequenced material: PBMCs or T cells enriched from blood (not recorded which). The chain employs TRBV7-9 and TRBJ1-1; the best D guess is TRBD1, with 6 bases matching. CDR3 reads: CASSEPGHPNTEAFF. The DNA sequence is as follows: TGTGCCAGCAGCGAACCGGGACATCCTAACACTGAAGCTTTCTTT.